Listed here are 10 T cell receptor beta chains from one sample, sequenced in a study of T cells after yellow fever vaccination. TCRdb re-called the 5' RACE reads through MiXCR, storing one row per CDR3 protein. The data hold 250,000 to 350,000 distinct CDR3 sequences, with 6.8% observed a single time. Here the sequenced sample was PBMCs, taken about 41 days after the first yellow fever vaccination. The source is a man between 18 and 29 years old who received the YFV17D yellow fever vaccine.

The V call is TRBV20-1, the J call TRBJ1-5; 10 positions match TRBD1. This CDR3 region has 14 residues. Per the germline V gene, CDR1 is DFQATT and CDR2 is SNEGSKA (reference sequence). Unmatched junction bases numbered 5, after V lost 6 bases and J lost 3 bases. The CDR3 spells CSAGTGDLNQPQHF. In DNA, the CDR3 is TGCAGTGCCGGGACAGGGGACCTCAATCAGCCCCAGCATTTT.

This clonotype was detected a few times. This chain uses TRBV9 with TRBJ2-2; 10 bases align to TRBD2. The CDR3 has 16 amino acids. The junction had 5 bases not matched to a gene; V was cut back by 4 bases and J by 2 bases. Germline-derived CDR1 and CDR2 are SGDLS and YYNGEE. The CDR3 region has the DNA TGTGCCAGCAGCATAAGCGGGGGGGGCAACACCGGGGAGCTGTTTTTT. As protein: CASSISGGGNTGELFF. Drawing the rest from reference TRBV9 and TRBJ2-2, the complete variable domain is DSGVTQTPKHLITATGQRVTLRCSPRSGDLSVYWYQQSLDQGLQFLIQYYNGEERAKGNILERFSAQQFPDLHSELNLSSLELGDSALYFCASSISGGGNTGELFFGEGSRLTVL.

This clonotype was detected many times. The J gene is TRBJ2-3, the V gene TRBV29-1; 14 positions agree with TRBD2. The CDR3 spans 16 residues. CDR1 SQVTM and CDR2 ANQGSEA come from the germline V gene. V shed 3 bases and J 3 bases; nucleotides not matched to a gene: 5. This CDR3 reads CSVEGLAGAPTDTQYF. The CDR3 DNA reads as TGCAGCGTTGAGGGACTAGCGGGGGCCCCGACAGATACGCAGTATTTT.

This clonotype was observed a few times. The chain has TRBV12-3 or TRBV12-4 and TRBJ1-2; weak D call: TRBD1 (5 bases). V lost 3 bases and J lost 4, with 12 bases in between. The CDR3 is made up of 14 amino acids. The CDR3 is CASSFGDPFYGYTF. DNA of the CDR3: TGTGCCAGCAGTTTCGGGGACCCCTTCTATGGCTACACCTTC.

This clonotype came up many times. The chain uses TRBV25-1 and TRBJ2-5; 13 bases are shared with TRBD2. V gave up 6 bases and J gave up 1 base; unmatched junction bases: 5. Germline V lookup: CDR1 MGHDK, CDR2 SYGVNS. The CDR3 sequence is 16 residues long. This CDR3 is CASSRTSGGTQETQYF. In DNA form, the CDR3 reads TGTGCCAGCAGCCGGACTAGCGGGGGAACCCAAGAGACCCAGTACTTC.

V is TRBV7-4 and J is TRBJ2-7; 8 bases agree with TRBD1. Germline V CDR1 and CDR2: SGHVT, SQSDAQ. Germline trimming cut 7 bases from V and 6 bases from J; bases unmatched to any gene: 17. This CDR3 has 16 residues. The CDR3, as DNA: TGTGCCAGCACCCCACAGGGGGGTAGCGGCACCTCCGAGCAGTACGTC. Its translation is CASTPQGGSGTSEQYV.

In its sample, this clonotype was seen a few times. This chain links TRBV7-9 with TRBJ2-3, with D possibly TRBD2 on 5 matching bases. Trimming shortened V by 1 base and J by 1 base, and 9 bases separated the two germline ends. The V gene's germline CDR1 is SEHNR and CDR2 FQNEAQ (reference sequence). The CDR3 is made up of 15 amino acids. The CDR3 sequence is CASSLGGPGTDTQYF. CDR3 in DNA: TGTGCCAGCAGCTTAGGAGGGCCGGGCACAGATACGCAGTATTTT.

This clonotype has a count of ten or more. The J gene is TRBJ2-5, the V gene TRBV5-1; 7 bases match TRBD2. The germline V gene has CDR1 SGHRS and CDR2 YFSETQ. The ends lost 0 bases at V and 3 bases at J; junction bases unmatched: 5. This CDR3 region has 15 residues. CDR3: CASSLEGLAEETQYF. The CDR3 bases are TGCGCCAGCAGCTTGGAGGGTCTAGCGGAAGAGACCCAGTACTTC.

This clonotype has just one count. V and J are TRBV18 and TRBJ2-7; D gene ambiguous. V was clipped by 3 bases and J by 6 bases, with 9 bases between them. Germline V gene sequence: CDR1 KGHSH, CDR2 LQKENI. This CDR3 region has 12 residues. CDR3 DNA sequence: TGTGCCAGCTCACCCGAGGTCGGCGAGCAGTACGTC. This codes for CASSPEVGEQYV.

This clonotype turned up a few times. The gene calls are TRBV19 and TRBJ1-1; the D gene is possibly TRBD1 (5 bases). The CDR3 spans 15 residues. Germline assignment: CDR1 LNHDA and CDR2 SQIVND (reference sequence). Trimming took off 5 bases at V and 0 bases at J, with 13 bases between the two ends. CDR3 nucleotides: TGTGCCAGTAGTGCCCCGGGGGGGGTGAACACTGAAGCTTTCTTT. Encoded protein: CASSAPGGVNTEAFF.